This TCR beta chain is drawn from a study of early T cells in non-severe SARS-CoV-2 infection. This CDR3 is 12 amino acids long. Trimming pared 4 bases from V and 10 bases from J, leaving 14 bases between. Germline lookup yields CDR1 DFQATT and CDR2 SNEGSKA (reference sequence). This clonotype showed up many times. TCRdb used MiXCR to reprocess the 5' RACE reads, holding one entry per CDR3 protein. The table has some 96,000 distinct CDR3 sequences, roughly 13% seen once. V is TRBV20-1 and J is TRBJ2-1; tentatively, D is TRBD1 or TRBD2 (5 bases each). This TCR was sampled from an adult who was a healthcare worker with PCR-confirmed SARS-CoV-2 infection or an uninfected control (not recorded which). The source material was whole blood. In DNA, the CDR3 is TGCAGTGCTACACGGGGCTCGGGGGAGCAGTTCTTC. Protein: CSATRGSGEQFF.